The clone carrying this TCR beta chain has a count of ten or more. Antigen: not known. This sample is drawn from a study of tumor and adjacent non-tumor tissue in lung cancer. Study information: Stage I to III disease affected roughly ten men and several women aged about 31 to 80. Broader study findings: Higher tumor TCR diversity was associated with shorter survival. Significantly higher TCR diversity was found in tumor than normal lung. Top 100 clones took a larger repertoire share in normal lung.

A modified ARM-PCR protocol with three rounds of nested PCR amplified TCRbeta. TCRdb itself ran the multiplex PCR reads through MiXCR, one entry per CDR3 protein. The data show roughly 76,000 distinct CDR3 sequences, with around 70% seen just once and over 10% held by the top ten. The template was RNA from unsorted bulk tissue. The CDR3 runs to 14 residues. Per the germline V gene, CDR1 is SEHNR and CDR2 is FQNEAQ (reference sequence). Trimming at V came to 4 bases and at J to 4 bases, leaving 0 bases not matched to a gene. The TCR originated in a woman in her 70s with non-small cell lung cancer. V usage is TRBV7-9 and J usage is TRBJ2-5; 13 bases are a match to TRBD2. Sample: lung tumor tissue. The CDR3 coding sequence is TGTGCCAGCAGCTGGACTAGCGGGAGAGAGACCCAGTACTTC. Protein product: CASSWTSGRETQYF.